The 30 T cell receptor beta chains presented below share a single source sample, sequenced in a study of cytomegalovirus exposure and HLA in healthy donors. The PCR made use of 60 Vbeta and 13 Jbeta primers. Assay: immunoSEQ multiplex PCR; the TCRdb copy retains only in-frame clones and omits some. The table includes about 160,000 clones, 75% to 90% detected once. The sample comprised PBMCs. All receptors derive from a male donor in good health and CMV-seropositive.

The gene calls are TRBV5-6 and TRBJ2-1; D is uncertain. The germline V gene has CDR1 SGHDT and CDR2 YYEEEE. The CDR3 contains 14 residues. With 0 bases removed from V and 4 bases from J, the gap between germline ends came to 8 bases. CDR3 bases: TGTGCCAGCAGCTTGGCTGCGCTGTACAATGAGCAGTTCTTC. Protein sequence: CASSLAALYNEQFF.

The CDR3 DNA is TGCGCCAGCAGCTACGGGTTGACCTACGAGCAGTACTTC. Encoded protein: CASSYGLTYEQYF. This chain uses TRBV5-1 with TRBJ2-7, with D unresolved. Germline assignment: CDR1 SGHRS and CDR2 YFSETQ. The CDR3 sequence is 13 residues long. Trimming pared 3 bases from V and 2 bases from J, leaving 9 bases between.

The gene calls are TRBV19 and TRBJ1-2; 8 bases are a match to TRBD1. V trimming: 3 bases; J trimming: 8 bases; junction bases outside the gene matches: 11. The CDR3 consists of 15 residues. Germline values: CDR1 LNHDA, CDR2 SQIVND (reference sequence). The CDR3 nucleotides are TGTGCCAGTAGTATCCAAGGACAGGGATTGGGAGGCTACACCTTC. It is translated as CASSIQGQGLGGYTF.

This clone was seen once. The chain uses TRBV11-3 and TRBJ2-5; 9 positions match TRBD1. The J segment lost 7 bases and the V segment lost 3 bases, leaving 9 bases of the junction unmatched. The CDR3 runs to 15 residues. Germline V gene data show CDR1 as SGHNT and CDR2 as YENEEA. The CDR3: CASSLGQGLVGTQYF. The CDR3, as DNA: TGTGCCAGCAGCTTGGGACAGGGATTGGTTGGGACCCAGTACTTC.

This chain uses TRBV7-2 with TRBJ2-5; TRBD2 aligns across 10 bases. With the DNA end fitting TRBJ2-7 better, the J assignment may be wrong. Germline V gives CDR1 SGHTA, CDR2 FQGNSA. There are 14 residues in the CDR3. In DNA form, the CDR3 reads TGTGCCAGCAGCAGGACTAGCGGTTCCTACGAGCAGTACTTC. Translated, it gives CASSRTSGSYEQYF.

The gene calls are TRBV30 and TRBJ2-7; the match to TRBD1 covers 9 bases. CDR3 length equals 14 residues. J gave up 0 bases and V 5 bases, and 5 bases lay outside the gene matches. Germline lookup yields CDR1 GTSNPN and CDR2 SVGIG (reference sequence). CDR3 bases: TGTGCCTGGGATCGGACAGGGGACTCCTACGAGCAGTACTTC. This translates into CAWDRTGDSYEQYF.

The chain joins TRBV6-6 to TRBJ2-7; tentatively, D is TRBD1 (6 bases). This CDR3 has 15 amino acids. V gave up 2 bases and J gave up 2 bases, with 13 bases separating them. Germline values: CDR1 MNHNY, CDR2 SVGAGI (reference sequence). In nucleotides, the CDR3 is TGTGCCAGCAGTTACGCGTCGGGACACCCCTACGAGCAGTACTTC. This sequence encodes CASSYASGHPYEQYF.

The chain has TRBV7-9 and TRBJ1-2; 7 bases align to TRBD1. This CDR3 has 11 residues. Germline V gene lookup returns CDR1 SEHNR and CDR2 FQNEAQ (reference sequence). V shed 10 bases, J shed 8 bases, and the junction held 7 bases outside the gene matches. This CDR3 reads CATYRGEGYTF. DNA for the CDR3: TGTGCCACTTACAGGGGTGAAGGCTACACCTTC.

The gene calls are TRBV6-1 and TRBJ1-3; D is possibly TRBD1 (6 bases). V was pared by 6 bases and J by 0 bases, with 12 bases between. Germline V lookup: CDR1 MNHNS, CDR2 SASEGT. This CDR3 is built from 15 residues. As DNA, the CDR3 is TGTGCCAGCAGGGGGACAACGAGCTCTGGAAACACCATATATTTT. Translating it yields CASRGTTSSGNTIYF.

J is TRBJ2-6 and V is TRBV11-3; D is possibly TRBD2 (5 bases). This CDR3 has 16 residues. The germline V and J ends were trimmed by 4 bases and 0 bases, with 10 bases remaining between them. Germline CDR1 reads SGHNT; CDR2 reads YENEEA. CDR3 DNA sequence: TGTGCCAGCAGCTGGGGAGAGAGCTCTGGGGCCAACGTCCTGACTTTC. Protein: CASSWGESSGANVLTF.

The CDR3 loop reads CASSPGTTSYEQYF. The DNA for the CDR3 is TGTGCCAGCAGCCCCGGGACAACCTCCTACGAGCAGTACTTC. The chain uses TRBV7-2 and TRBJ2-7; possible D gene TRBD1, 6 bases. The CDR3 is 14 residues long. Germline CDR1 is SGHTA and CDR2 is FQGNSA. The ends were cut back, 5 bases at V and 0 bases at J, with 11 bases in the middle.

The table lists this clone with a count of one. This chain uses TRBV7-6 with TRBJ2-1, with unresolved D. Trimming took 5 bases from V and 8 from J, leaving 7 bases between them. This CDR3 is built from 11 residues. Looked up from germline, CDR1 is SGHVS and CDR2 is FNYEAQ. The DNA of the CDR3 is TGTGCCAGCAGCCCCCTCGATGAGCAGTTCTTC. Translation gives CASSPLDEQFF.

The chain joins TRBV5-1 to TRBJ1-5; 7 bases agree with TRBD1. CDR1 is SGHRS, CDR2 YFSETQ, per germline. The CDR3 loop spans 15 amino acids. The J segment lost 5 bases and the V segment lost 1 base, leaving 6 bases of the junction unmatched. CDR3 region: CASSLSGQSDQPQHF. The CDR3 DNA reads as TGCGCCAGCAGCTTGTCGGGACAGTCGGATCAGCCCCAGCATTTT.

The chain links TRBV5-1 to TRBJ1-1; maybe TRBD1 (6 bases). From germline, CDR1 is SGHRS and CDR2 YFSETQ. Trimming removed 4 bases from V and 7 bases from J, with 14 bases in between. CDR3 length: 13 residues. Here the CDR3 reads CASSPMDSSEAFF. The CDR3 DNA reads as TGCGCCAGCAGCCCCATGGACAGCAGTGAAGCTTTCTTT.

This clone was counted a few times. V usage is TRBV19 and J usage is TRBJ2-1, with 11 bases that match TRBD2. This CDR3 spans 15 amino acids. Germline V gene lookup returns CDR1 LNHDA and CDR2 SQIVND (reference sequence). Trimming at V came to 6 bases and at J to 8 bases, leaving 9 bases not matched to a gene. This CDR3 is CASSLIAGGPDEQFF. The CDR3, as DNA: TGTGCCAGTAGCCTAATAGCGGGAGGGCCGGATGAGCAGTTCTTC. Combining the CDR3 with reference TRBV19 and TRBJ2-1 gives the whole variable domain DGGITQSPKYLFRKEGQNVTLSCEQNLNHDAMYWYRQDPGQGLRLIYYSQIVNDFQKGDIAEGYSVSREKKESFPLTVTSAQKNPTAFYLCASSLIAGGPDEQFFGPGTRLTVL.

The chain employs TRBV6-1 and TRBJ1-4; 7 bases are a match to TRBD1. The CDR3 is made up of 15 amino acids. V trimming: 5 bases; J trimming: 8 bases; junction bases outside the gene matches: 11. The V gene's germline CDR1 is MNHNS and CDR2 SASEGT. CDR3 nucleotides: TGTGCCAGCAGTATAGGCAGACAGGGATCGGAAAAACTGTTTTTT. Translation: CASSIGRQGSEKLFF.

The rearrangement links TRBV5-1 to TRBJ2-7; 10 nucleotides line up with TRBD1. Germline V gene sequence: CDR1 SGHRS, CDR2 YFSETQ. J was trimmed by 6 bases and V by 4 bases; bases with no gene match: 13. The CDR3 length is 16 residues. CDR3 loop: CASSGGPGTGAAEQYF. The DNA of the CDR3 is TGCGCCAGCAGCGGGGGCCCCGGGACAGGGGCCGCCGAGCAGTACTTC. The entire variable domain, with the rest obtained from reference TRBV5-1 and TRBJ2-7, is as follows: KAGVTQTPRYLIKTRGQQVTLSCSPISGHRSVSWYQQTPGQGLQFLFEYFSETQRNKGNFPGRFSGRQFSNSRSEMNVSTLELGDSALYLCASSGGPGTGAAEQYFGPGTRLTVT.

This clone has a single count. The chain joins TRBV29-1 to TRBJ2-7; 12 bases match TRBD1. Germline V gives CDR1 SQVTM, CDR2 ANQGSEA. This CDR3 comprises 13 residues. V shed 6 bases, J shed 5 bases, and the junction held 5 bases outside the gene matches. CDR3 sequence: CSVPGQGAHEQYF. CDR3 nucleotides: TGCAGCGTACCGGGACAGGGGGCCCACGAGCAGTACTTC.

This clone has only a few counts. An end of the junction does not agree with germline; a read error may underlie this. The chain uses TRBV7-7 and TRBJ1-1; TRBD1 agrees at 10 bases. Looked up from germline, CDR1 is SSHAT and CDR2 is FNYEAQ (reference sequence). This CDR3 spans 13 amino acids. DNA for the CDR3: TGTGCTAGCAGCCCCGGGACAGGGGATGAAGCTTTCTTT. Translated, it gives CASSPGTGDEAFF.

The genes are TRBV11-3 and TRBJ2-7; D is perhaps TRBD1 (5 bases). Trimming shortened V by 1 base and J by 1 base, and 8 bases separated the two germline ends. The CDR3 length is 14 residues. Germline V gene lookup returns CDR1 SGHNT and CDR2 YENEEA. CDR3 in DNA: TGTGCCAGCAGCTTAGTGACAGCTTCCTACGAGCAGTACTTC. Amino acids: CASSLVTASYEQYF.

The chain uses TRBV6-5 and TRBJ2-2; 10 nucleotides agree with TRBD2. Germline CDR1 is MNHEY and CDR2 is SVGAGI. The CDR3 loop spans 14 amino acids. The J segment lost 5 bases and the V segment lost 7 bases, leaving 4 bases of the junction unmatched. The DNA for the CDR3 is TGTGCCAGCAATAAAGCGGGAGGGACCGGGGAGCTGTTTTTT. Translating gives CASNKAGGTGELFF.

V usage is TRBV6-6 and J usage is TRBJ2-5, with D uncertain. The J call may not be correct, given that the DNA end is closer to TRBJ2-7. The length of the CDR3 is 13 residues. Germline CDR1 MNHNY, CDR2 SVGAGI (reference sequence). The CDR3 DNA sequence: TGTGCCAGCAGCCAAGGAGAATCCTACGAGCAGTACTTC. Translating it yields CASSQGESYEQYF.

This rearrangement joins TRBV5-1 to TRBJ1-3; TRBD1 might be the D (5 bases). Germline loops: CDR1 SGHRS, CDR2 YFSETQ. The CDR3 is 17 amino acids. The V and J ends lost 0 bases and 4 bases respectively, with 17 bases between them. Here the CDR3 reads CASSLAGRDAQGNTIYF. CDR3 coding DNA: TGCGCCAGCAGCTTGGCCGGCAGGGATGCGCAAGGAAACACCATATATTTT. Full variable domain (remainder filled in from reference TRBV5-1 and TRBJ1-3): KAGVTQTPRYLIKTRGQQVTLSCSPISGHRSVSWYQQTPGQGLQFLFEYFSETQRNKGNFPGRFSGRQFSNSRSEMNVSTLELGDSALYLCASSLAGRDAQGNTIYFGEGSWLTVV.

The J gene is TRBJ2-2, the V gene TRBV27; 7 bases fit TRBD1. The V gene end was trimmed by 6 bases and the J gene end by 7 bases; junction bases not matched to a gene: 14. CDR3 length: 16 residues. The germline V gene has CDR1 MNHEY and CDR2 SMNVEV (reference sequence). This CDR3 is CASRKGAQPDLGELFF. CDR3 sequence (DNA): TGTGCCAGCAGGAAGGGGGCACAACCGGACCTCGGGGAGCTGTTTTTT.

This sequence joins TRBV29-1 and TRBJ2-5, with no clear D. CDR1 SQVTM and CDR2 ANQGSEA come from the germline V gene. The ends were cut back, 3 bases at V and 2 bases at J, with 7 bases in the middle. CDR3 length: 12 residues. CDR3: CSVEALQETQYF. CDR3 bases: TGCAGCGTTGAGGCCTTGCAAGAGACCCAGTACTTC.

The CDR3 nucleotides are TGTGCCAGCCCCACTCTCCGGGACAGAGTCTACGAGCAGTACTTC. Its protein is CASPTLRDRVYEQYF. The chain carries TRBV6-5 and TRBJ2-7; 7 positions match TRBD1. CDR3 length: 15 amino acids. From germline, CDR1 is MNHEY and CDR2 SVGAGI. V lost 8 bases to trimming and J lost 3 bases; unmatched junction nucleotides: 13.

This chain uses TRBV5-1 with TRBJ2-5; a weak D match, TRBD1 (5 bases). V was clipped by 0 bases and J by 1 base, with 16 bases between them. The CDR3 length is 17 residues. Germline V CDR1 and CDR2: SGHRS, YFSETQ. This CDR3 reads CASSLEGPGYSQETQYF. In nucleotides, the CDR3 is TGCGCCAGCAGCTTGGAAGGGCCAGGGTATTCCCAAGAGACCCAGTACTTC.

The chain links TRBV7-8 to TRBJ1-4; weak D call: TRBD1 (5 bases). Trimming took off 3 bases at V and 8 bases at J, with 16 bases between the two ends. CDR1 is SGHVS, CDR2 FQNEAQ, per germline. The CDR3 loop spans 15 amino acids. CDR3 in amino acids: CASSFIGQGGEKLFF. DNA of the CDR3: TGTGCCAGCAGCTTTATTGGGCAGGGCGGCGAAAAACTGTTTTTT.

This clone was picked up one time. The chain combines TRBV30 with TRBJ1-2, with no clear D. Looked up from germline, CDR1 is GTSNPN and CDR2 is SVGIG (reference sequence). This CDR3 region has 13 residues. Trimming removed 2 bases at V and 7 bases at J, with 14 bases between. In DNA, the CDR3 is TGTGCCTGGAGTAAAAGTGCTCGGGGTGGCTACACCTTC. This gives the protein CAWSKSARGGYTF.

The chain joins TRBV7-6 to TRBJ1-2, with TRBD1 as a possible D gene (5 bases). The V end was cut by 5 bases, the J end by 4 bases, with 11 bases between. This CDR3 contains 13 residues. Germline CDR1 SGHVS, CDR2 FNYEAQ. Here the CDR3 DNA reads TGTGCCAGCAGCGTAGGACACCCCTATGGCTACACCTTC. Translation: CASSVGHPYGYTF.